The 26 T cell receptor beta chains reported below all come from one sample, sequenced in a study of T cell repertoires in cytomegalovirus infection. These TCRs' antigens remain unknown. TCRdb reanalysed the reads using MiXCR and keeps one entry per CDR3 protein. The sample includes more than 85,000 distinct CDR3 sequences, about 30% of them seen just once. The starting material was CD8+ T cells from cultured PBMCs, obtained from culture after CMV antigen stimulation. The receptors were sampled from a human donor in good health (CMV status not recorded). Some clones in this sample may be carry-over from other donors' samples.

CDR3 region: CASKTGGGNQPQHF. The CDR3 coding sequence is TGTGCCAGTAAGACAGGTGGCGGCAATCAGCCCCAGCATTTT. The rearrangement links TRBV19 to TRBJ1-5, with TRBD1 as a possible D gene (6 bases). This CDR3 is 14 amino acids long. Trimming took off 7 bases at V and 2 bases at J, with 12 bases between the two ends. Germline CDR1 reads LNHDA; CDR2 reads SQIVND (reference sequence). Supplemented by reference TRBV19 and TRBJ1-5, the full variable domain reads DGGITQSPKYLFRKEGQNVTLSCEQNLNHDAMYWYRQDPGQGLRLIYYSQIVNDFQKGDIAEGYSVSREKKESFPLTVTSAQKNPTAFYLCASKTGGGNQPQHFGDGTRLSIL.

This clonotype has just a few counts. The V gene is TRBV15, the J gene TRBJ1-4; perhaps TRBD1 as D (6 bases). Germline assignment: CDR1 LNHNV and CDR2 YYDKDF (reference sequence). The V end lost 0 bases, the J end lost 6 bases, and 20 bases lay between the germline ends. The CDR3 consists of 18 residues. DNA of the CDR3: TGTGCCACCAGCAGAGATAAAGGGTGGGACACCGGATATGAAAAACTGTTTTTT. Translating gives CATSRDKGWDTGYEKLFF.

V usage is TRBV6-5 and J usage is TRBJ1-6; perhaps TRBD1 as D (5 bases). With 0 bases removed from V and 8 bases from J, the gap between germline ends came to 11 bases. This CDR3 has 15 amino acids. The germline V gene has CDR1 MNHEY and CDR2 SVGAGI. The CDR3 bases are TGTGCCAGCAGTTACTCCGACAGCCTTCATTCACCCCTCCACTTT. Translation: CASSYSDSLHSPLHF.

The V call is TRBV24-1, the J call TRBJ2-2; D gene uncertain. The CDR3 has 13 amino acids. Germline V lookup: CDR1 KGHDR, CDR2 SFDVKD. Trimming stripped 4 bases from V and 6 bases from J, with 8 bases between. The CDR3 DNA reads TGTGCCACCAGTGACCTAACATCCGGGGAGCTGTTTTTT. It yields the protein CATSDLTSGELFF.

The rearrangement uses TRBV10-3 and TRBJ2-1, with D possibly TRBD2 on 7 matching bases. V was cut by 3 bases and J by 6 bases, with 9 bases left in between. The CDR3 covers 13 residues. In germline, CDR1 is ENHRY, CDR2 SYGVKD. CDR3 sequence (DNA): TGTGCCATCAGTGATGGGGGGGCCAATGAGCAGTTCTTC. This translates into CAISDGGANEQFF.

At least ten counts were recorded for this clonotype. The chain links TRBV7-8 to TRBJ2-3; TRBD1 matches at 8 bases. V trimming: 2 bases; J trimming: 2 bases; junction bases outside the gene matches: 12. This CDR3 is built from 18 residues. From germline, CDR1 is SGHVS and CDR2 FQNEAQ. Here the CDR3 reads CASSLSVFDRGNTDTQYF. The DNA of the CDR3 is TGTGCCAGCAGCTTAAGCGTCTTTGACAGGGGAAACACAGATACGCAGTATTTT.

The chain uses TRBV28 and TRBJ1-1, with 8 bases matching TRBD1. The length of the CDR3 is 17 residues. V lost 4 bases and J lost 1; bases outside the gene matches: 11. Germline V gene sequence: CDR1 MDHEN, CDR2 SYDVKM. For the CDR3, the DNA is TGTGCCAGCAGTTCCACCGGGACAGGCTGGTCGAACACTGAAGCTTTCTTT. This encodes CASSSTGTGWSNTEAFF.

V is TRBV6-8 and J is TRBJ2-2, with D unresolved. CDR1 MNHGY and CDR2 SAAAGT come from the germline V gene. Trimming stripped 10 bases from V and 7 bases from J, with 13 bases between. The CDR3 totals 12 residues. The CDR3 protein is CATALMLGELFF. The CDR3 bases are TGTGCCACGGCGTTAATGCTCGGGGAGCTGTTTTTT.

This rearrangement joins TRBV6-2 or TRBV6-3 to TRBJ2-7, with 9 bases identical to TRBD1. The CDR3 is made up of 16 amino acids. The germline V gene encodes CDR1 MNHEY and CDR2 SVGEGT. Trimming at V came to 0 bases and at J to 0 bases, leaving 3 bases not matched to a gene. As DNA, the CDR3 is TGTGCCAGCAGTTACTCAAGGACAGGGGTCTCCTACGAGCAGTACTTC. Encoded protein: CASSYSRTGVSYEQYF.

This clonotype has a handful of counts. In DNA form, the CDR3 reads TGTGCCAGCATCGAGTGGGGGCGCATGCAGCCCCAGCATTTT. This translates into CASIEWGRMQPQHF. This chain connects TRBV12-3 or TRBV12-4 to TRBJ1-5; maybe TRBD1 (6 bases). V lost 7 bases and J 7 bases, leaving 17 bases between the germline ends. The CDR3 has 14 amino acids.

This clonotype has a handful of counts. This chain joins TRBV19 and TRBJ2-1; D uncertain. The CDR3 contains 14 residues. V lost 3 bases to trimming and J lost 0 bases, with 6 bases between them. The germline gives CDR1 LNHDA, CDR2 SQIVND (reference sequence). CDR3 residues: CASSIESSYNEQFF. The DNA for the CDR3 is TGTGCCAGTAGTATTGAGAGCTCCTACAATGAGCAGTTCTTC.

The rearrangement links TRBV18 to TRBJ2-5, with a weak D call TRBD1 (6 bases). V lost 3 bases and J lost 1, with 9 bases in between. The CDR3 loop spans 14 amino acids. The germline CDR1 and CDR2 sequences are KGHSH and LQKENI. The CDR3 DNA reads TGTGCCAGCTCACCCTACAGGGCCCAAGAGACCCAGTACTTC. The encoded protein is CASSPYRAQETQYF. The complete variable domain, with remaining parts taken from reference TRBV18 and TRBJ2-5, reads NAGVMQNPRHLVRRRGQEARLRCSPMKGHSHVYWYRQLPEEGLKFMVYLQKENIIDESGMPKERFSAEFPKEGPSILRIQQVVRGDSAAYFCASSPYRAQETQYFGPGTRLLVL.

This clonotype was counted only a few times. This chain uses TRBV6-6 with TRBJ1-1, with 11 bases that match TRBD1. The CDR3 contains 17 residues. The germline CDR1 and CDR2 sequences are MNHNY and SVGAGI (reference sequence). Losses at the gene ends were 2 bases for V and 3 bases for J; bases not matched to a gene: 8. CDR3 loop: CASSYPGQGAEDTEAFF. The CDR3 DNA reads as TGTGCCAGCAGTTACCCCGGACAGGGGGCGGAAGACACTGAAGCTTTCTTT.

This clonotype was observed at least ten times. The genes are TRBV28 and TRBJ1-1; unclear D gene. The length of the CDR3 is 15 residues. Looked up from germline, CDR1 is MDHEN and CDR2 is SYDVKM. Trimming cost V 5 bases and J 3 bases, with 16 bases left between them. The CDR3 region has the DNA TGTGCCAGCAGTCCTATGGGTTGGGGAGACACTGAAGCTTTCTTT. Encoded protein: CASSPMGWGDTEAFF.

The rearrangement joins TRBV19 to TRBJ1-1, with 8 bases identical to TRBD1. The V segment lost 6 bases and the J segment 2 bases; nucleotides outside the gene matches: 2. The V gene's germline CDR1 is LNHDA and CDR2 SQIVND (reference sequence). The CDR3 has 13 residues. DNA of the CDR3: TGTGCCAGTAGAACAGGGGGAAACACTGAAGCTTTCTTT. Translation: CASRTGGNTEAFF.

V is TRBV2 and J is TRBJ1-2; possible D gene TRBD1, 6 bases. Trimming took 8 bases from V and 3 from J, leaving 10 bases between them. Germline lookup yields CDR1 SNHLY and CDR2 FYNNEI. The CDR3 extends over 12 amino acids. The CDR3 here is CASGRGDYGYTF. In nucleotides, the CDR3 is TGTGCCAGCGGCAGGGGCGACTATGGCTACACCTTC.

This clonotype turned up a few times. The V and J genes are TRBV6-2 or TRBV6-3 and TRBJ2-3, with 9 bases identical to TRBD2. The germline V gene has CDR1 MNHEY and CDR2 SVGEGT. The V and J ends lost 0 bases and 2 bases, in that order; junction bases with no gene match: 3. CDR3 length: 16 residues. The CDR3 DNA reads TGTGCCAGCAGTTACTCCGAGCGGGGGGCCACAGATACGCAGTATTTT. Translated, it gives CASSYSERGATDTQYF.

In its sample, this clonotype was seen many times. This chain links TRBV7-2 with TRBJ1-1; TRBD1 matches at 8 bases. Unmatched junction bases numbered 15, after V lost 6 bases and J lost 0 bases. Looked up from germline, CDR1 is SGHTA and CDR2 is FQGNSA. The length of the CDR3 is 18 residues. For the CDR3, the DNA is TGTGCCAGCAGTAGGGTCGCAGGGGGCCCCAGAGTGAACACTGAAGCTTTCTTT. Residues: CASSRVAGGPRVNTEAFF.

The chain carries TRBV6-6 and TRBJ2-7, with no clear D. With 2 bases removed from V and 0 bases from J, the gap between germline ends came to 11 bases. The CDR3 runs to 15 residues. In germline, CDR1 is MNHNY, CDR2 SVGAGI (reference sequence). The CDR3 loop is CASSYEVPSSYEQYF. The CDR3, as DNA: TGTGCCAGCAGTTACGAGGTCCCAAGCTCCTACGAGCAGTACTTC.

CDR3 sequence reads: CASSMGTRANQPQHF. As DNA, the CDR3 is TGTGCCAGTAGTATGGGGACCAGGGCGAATCAGCCCCAGCATTTT. The gene calls are TRBV19 and TRBJ1-5, with D perhaps matching TRBD1 (5 bases). The CDR3 covers 15 residues. In germline, CDR1 is LNHDA, CDR2 SQIVND (reference sequence). V was trimmed by 3 bases and J by 4 bases, leaving 13 bases between them.

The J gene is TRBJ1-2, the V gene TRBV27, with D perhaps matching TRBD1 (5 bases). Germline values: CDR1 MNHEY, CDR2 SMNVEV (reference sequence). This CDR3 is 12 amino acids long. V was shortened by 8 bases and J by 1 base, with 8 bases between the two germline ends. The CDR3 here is CASSGGNYGYTF. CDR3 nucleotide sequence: TGTGCCAGCTCGGGGGGTAACTATGGCTACACCTTC.

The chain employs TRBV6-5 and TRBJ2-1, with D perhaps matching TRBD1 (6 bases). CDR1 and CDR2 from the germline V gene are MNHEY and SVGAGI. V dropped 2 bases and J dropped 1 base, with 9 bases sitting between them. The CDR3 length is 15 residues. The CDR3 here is CASSYGQGSYNEQFF. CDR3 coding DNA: TGTGCCAGCAGTTACGGTCAGGGGTCCTACAATGAGCAGTTCTTC.

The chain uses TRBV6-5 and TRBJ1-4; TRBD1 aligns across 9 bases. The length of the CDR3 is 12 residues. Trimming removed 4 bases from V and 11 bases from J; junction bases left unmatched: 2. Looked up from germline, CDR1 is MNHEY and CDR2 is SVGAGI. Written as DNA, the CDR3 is TGTGCCAGCAGTTGGGGACAGGGCAAACTGTTTTTT. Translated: CASSWGQGKLFF.

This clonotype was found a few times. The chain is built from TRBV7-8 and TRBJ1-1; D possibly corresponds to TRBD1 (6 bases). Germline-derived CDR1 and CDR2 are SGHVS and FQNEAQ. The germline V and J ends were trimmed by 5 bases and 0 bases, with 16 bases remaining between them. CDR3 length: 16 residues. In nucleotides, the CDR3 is TGTGCCAGCAGCGAACGTCCGGGACACTTGAACACTGAAGCTTTCTTT. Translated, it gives CASSERPGHLNTEAFF.

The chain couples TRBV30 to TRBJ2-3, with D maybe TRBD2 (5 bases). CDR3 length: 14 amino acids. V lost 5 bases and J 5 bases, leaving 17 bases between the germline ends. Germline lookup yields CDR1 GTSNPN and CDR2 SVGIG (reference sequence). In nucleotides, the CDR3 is TGTGCCTGGGGAGGCTCCCTTTCTGGAGATACGCAGTATTTT. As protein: CAWGGSLSGDTQYF.

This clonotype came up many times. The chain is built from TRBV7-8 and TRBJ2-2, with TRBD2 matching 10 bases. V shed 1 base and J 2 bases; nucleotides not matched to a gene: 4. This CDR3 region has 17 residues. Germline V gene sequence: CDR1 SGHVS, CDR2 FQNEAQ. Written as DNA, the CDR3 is TGTGCCAGCAGCTTAGTAGCGGGGGGACAAAACACCGGGGAGCTGTTTTTT. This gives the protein CASSLVAGGQNTGELFF.